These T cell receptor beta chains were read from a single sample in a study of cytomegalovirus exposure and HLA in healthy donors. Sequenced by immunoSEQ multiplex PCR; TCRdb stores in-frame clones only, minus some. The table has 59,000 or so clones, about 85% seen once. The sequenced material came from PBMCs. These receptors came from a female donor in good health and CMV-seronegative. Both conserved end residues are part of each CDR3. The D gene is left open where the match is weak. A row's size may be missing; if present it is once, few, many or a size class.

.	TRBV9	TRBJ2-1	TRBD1	TGTGCCAGCAGCACGACCGGGACAGCCTACAATGAGCAGTTCTTC	CASSTTGTAYNEQFF
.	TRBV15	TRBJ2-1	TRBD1	TGTGCCACCAGCAGAGACTGGGACAGGTTGGTCAATGAGCAGTTCTTC	CATSRDWDRLVNEQFF
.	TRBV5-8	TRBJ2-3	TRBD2	TGTGCCAGCAGCTGGGGGAGCGGGAGCACCGAAGATACGCAGTATTTT	CASSWGSGSTEDTQYF
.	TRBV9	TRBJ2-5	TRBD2	TGTGCCAGCAGCGACCCGCGGGGGGGAGAGACCCAGTACTTC	CASSDPRGGETQYF
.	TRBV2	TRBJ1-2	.	TGTGCCAGCAGTGGGGAGGGTGAACGGGGGGCCAGCTATGGCTACACCTTC	CASSGEGERGASYGYTF
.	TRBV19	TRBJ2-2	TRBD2	TGTGCCAGTAGTCTACGGGGGGGACCACAGGGGGAGCTGTTTTTT	CASSLRGGPQGELFF
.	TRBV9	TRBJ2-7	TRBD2	TGTGCCAGCAGCGTAGGACTAGCGGGGGGGTGGAGGCCCTACGAGCAGTACTTC	CASSVGLAGGWRPYEQYF
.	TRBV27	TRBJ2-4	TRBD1	TGTGCCAGCAGTCGGACAGGGCTAGCCAAAAACATTCAGTACTTC	CASSRTGLAKNIQYF
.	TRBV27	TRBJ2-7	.	TGTGCCAGCAGTTTATACTACGGTCGTTCGTACGAGCAGTACTTC	CASSLYYGRSYEQYF
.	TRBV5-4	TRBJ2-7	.	TGTGCCAGCAGCTTGGGCGGGGGCTCCTCCTACGAGCAGTACTTC	CASSLGGGSSYEQYF
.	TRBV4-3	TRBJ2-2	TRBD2	TGCGCCAGCAGCCCCGAGGCGGGAGGGATGACCGGGGAGCTGTTTTTT	CASSPEAGGMTGELFF
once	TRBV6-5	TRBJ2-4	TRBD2	TGTGCCAGCAGTTCTGGGGAGGGGAGGGAAAACAGTCAGTACTTC	CASSSGEGRENSQYF
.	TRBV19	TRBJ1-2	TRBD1	TGTGCCAGTAGTCTCCGGACAGGGATCTATGGCTACACCTTC	CASSLRTGIYGYTF
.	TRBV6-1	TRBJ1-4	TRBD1	TGTGCCAACCTATCCGGGACAGGGGGCTTTGCACTGTTTTTT	CANLSGTGGFALFF
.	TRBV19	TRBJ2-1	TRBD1	TGTGCCAGCAGACAGGGGCGGAATGAGCAGTTCTTC	CASRQGRNEQFF
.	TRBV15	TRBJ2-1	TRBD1	TGTGCCACCAGCAAGACGACAGGGGACTACAATGAGCAGTTCTTC	CATSKTTGDYNEQFF
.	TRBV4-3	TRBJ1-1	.	TGCGCCAGCAGCCAAGAAGGGACCCCCGGGGGCACTGAAGCTTTCTTT	CASSQEGTPGGTEAFF
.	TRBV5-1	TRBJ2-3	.	TGCGCCAGCAGCTTGGGCGTCTATAGCACAGATACGCAGTATTTT	CASSLGVYSTDTQYF
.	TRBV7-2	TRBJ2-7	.	TGTGCCAGCAGCCCCTCAGGAACGGGAGATAACGAGCAGTACTTC	CASSPSGTGDNEQYF
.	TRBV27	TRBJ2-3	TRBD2	TGTGCCAGCCGGCTAGCGGAGAACACAGATACGCAGTATTTT	CASRLAENTDTQYF
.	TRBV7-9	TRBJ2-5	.	TGTGCCAGCAGCTTAAGTTTTAGTACAGACAAAGAGACCCAGTACTTC	CASSLSFSTDKETQYF
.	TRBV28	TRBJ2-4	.	TGTGCCAGCAGTTTAAGAGAGCTTTGGTCTGCCAAAAACATTCAGTACTTC	CASSLRELWSAKNIQYF
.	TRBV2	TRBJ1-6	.	TGTGCCATCCCGGGACGGGGGAGCTCCTATAATTCACCCCTCCACTTT	CAIPGRGSSYNSPLHF
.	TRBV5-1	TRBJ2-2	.	TGCGCCAGCAGCTTGTCCTTAGCGGAGGCCGGGGAGCTGTTTTTT	CASSLSLAEAGELFF
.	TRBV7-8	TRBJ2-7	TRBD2	TGTGCCAGCAGCCCGATGGGAGGGTACGAGCAGTACTTC	CASSPMGGYEQYF
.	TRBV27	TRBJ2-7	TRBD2	TGTGCCAGCAGTGCTGGGACTAGGCGTTGGTACTTC	CASSAGTRRWYF
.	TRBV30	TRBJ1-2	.	TGTGCCTGGAGCCCCTACGGGCAGGGTGGCTATGGCTACACCTTC	CAWSPYGQGGYGYTF
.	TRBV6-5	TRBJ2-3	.	TGTGCCAGCAGTTACTACGGTACTAGCACAGATACGCAGTATTTT	CASSYYGTSTDTQYF
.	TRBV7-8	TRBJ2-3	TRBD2	TGTGCCAGCAGCTACCGGACTAGAGGAGATACGCAGTATTTT	CASSYRTRGDTQYF
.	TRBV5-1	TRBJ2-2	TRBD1	TGCGCCAGCAGACCCGACAGGGAGGGGGAGCTGTTTTTT	CASRPDREGELFF
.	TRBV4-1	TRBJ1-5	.	TGCGCCAGCAGCCAAGATGAAGGCAGGAGGGGCAATCAGCCCCAGCATTTT	CASSQDEGRRGNQPQHF
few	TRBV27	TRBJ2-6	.	TGTGCCAGCAGTTTGGCGGCTGGGGCCAACGTCCTGACTTTC	CASSLAAGANVLTF
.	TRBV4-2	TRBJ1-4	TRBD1	TGTGCCAGCAGCCAAGCTTGGGGACAGGGTAATGAAAAACTGTTTTTT	CASSQAWGQGNEKLFF
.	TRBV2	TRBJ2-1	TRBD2	TGTGCCAGCAGTGAGTTCCAAGCGGGAACCTACAATGAGCAGTTCTTC	CASSEFQAGTYNEQFF
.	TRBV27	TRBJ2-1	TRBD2	TGTGCCAGCAGTCCAGGGACTAGCGCGTCTGGTGAGCAGTTCTTC	CASSPGTSASGEQFF
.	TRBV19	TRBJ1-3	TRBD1	TGTGCCAGTAGCCGGACAGGGATTGGAAACACCATATATTTT	CASSRTGIGNTIYF
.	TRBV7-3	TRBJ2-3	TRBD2	TGTGCCAGCAGCTGGGGCAGCGGGATCACAGATACGCAGTATTTT	CASSWGSGITDTQYF
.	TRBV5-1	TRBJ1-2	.	TGCGCCAGCAGCTTGGATTGGGGGGGACCTGAGGGCTATGGCTACACCTTC	CASSLDWGGPEGYGYTF
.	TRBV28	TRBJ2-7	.	TGTGCCAGCAGTTTCTTCCACGAGCAGTACTTC	CASSFFHEQYF
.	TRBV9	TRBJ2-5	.	TGTGCCAGCAGCGTCTCCTCCCAAGAGACCCAGTACTTC	CASSVSSQETQYF
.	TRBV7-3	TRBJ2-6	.	TGTGCCAGCAGCCCAAAGCTTGGCTCTGGGGCCAACGGCCTGACTTTC	CASSPKLGSGANGLTF
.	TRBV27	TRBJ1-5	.	TGTGCCAGACCCACTCCCGACAGACAAGGGAATCAGCCCCAGCATTTT	CARPTPDRQGNQPQHF
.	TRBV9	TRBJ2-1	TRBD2	TGTGCCAGCAGCGTAGATGGGCGGGAGCAAGGTGAGCAGTTCTTC	CASSVDGREQGEQFF
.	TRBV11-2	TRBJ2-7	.	TGTGCCAGCAGCCCCTCCTCCTACGAGCAGTACTTC	CASSPSSYEQYF
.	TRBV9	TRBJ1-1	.	TGTGCCAGCAGCCCAAAGACATTACTGAACACTGAAGCTTTCTTT	CASSPKTLLNTEAFF
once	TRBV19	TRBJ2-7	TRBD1	TGTGCCAGTAGCGATCCGGGACAGGGATCCTACGAGCAGTACTTC	CASSDPGQGSYEQYF
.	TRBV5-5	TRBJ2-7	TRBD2	TGTGCCAGCAGCTTGGGGGACTCCGGGAGGGGAACCTACGAGCAGTACTTC	CASSLGDSGRGTYEQYF
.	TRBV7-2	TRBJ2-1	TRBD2	TGTGCCAGCGGGGTAGCGGGAGGGTACAATGAGCAGTTCTTC	CASGVAGGYNEQFF
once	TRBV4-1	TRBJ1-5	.	TGCGCCAGCAGCCAAGGCACAGGGAGTTTCAATCAGCCCCAGCATTTT	CASSQGTGSFNQPQHF
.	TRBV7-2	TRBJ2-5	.	TGTGCCAGCTCGCGGGGAGAGACCCAGTACTTC	CASSRGETQYF
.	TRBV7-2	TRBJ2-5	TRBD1	TGTGCCAGCAGCAGGGGGCTCCGACCGGAGACCCAGTACTTC	CASSRGLRPETQYF
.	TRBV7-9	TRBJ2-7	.	TGTGCCAGCAGCTTTAATCGTTGGGGAGAGAACTACGAGCAGTACTTC	CASSFNRWGENYEQYF
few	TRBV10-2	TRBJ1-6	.	TGCGCCAGCAGGTACCTCGCCAGGGTGGACTCACCCCTCCACTTT	CASRYLARVDSPLHF
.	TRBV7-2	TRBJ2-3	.	TGTGCCAGCAGCTTACTTAGCGGAGCGGTAGATACGCAGTATTTT	CASSLLSGAVDTQYF